This entry lists 9 T cell receptor beta chains sequenced from one sample in a study of T cells in Graves' hyperthyroidism and ophthalmopathy. RNA transcripts yielded amplified TCR beta CDR3 regions. The TCR CDR3 first-round RT-PCR relied on the HTBI primer set. MiXCR, run by TCRdb on the multiplex PCR reads, gives a single entry per CDR3 protein. Here the sample spans about 500,000 distinct CDR3 sequences, roughly 17% being singletons. Sequenced input: blood. Receptor source: a woman aged 18 to 35 with Graves' hyperthyroidism.

This clonotype was counted only a few times. The rearrangement joins TRBV14 to TRBJ2-1; 7 bases align to TRBD2. V was pared by 2 bases and J by 3 bases, with 7 bases of the junction left unmatched. The germline CDR1 and CDR2 sequences are SGHDN and FVKESK. The CDR3 spans 16 residues. Here the CDR3 reads CASSQFDGDYYNEQFF. The CDR3 DNA sequence: TGTGCCAGCAGCCAATTCGACGGGGACTACTACAATGAGCAGTTCTTC.

This clonotype was detected only a few times. The genes are TRBV28 and TRBJ1-2, with TRBD1 matching 8 bases. J lost 3 bases, V lost 8 bases, and 8 bases had no gene match. The V gene's germline CDR1 is MDHEN and CDR2 SYDVKM. The CDR3 loop spans 14 amino acids. Here the CDR3 DNA reads TGTGCCAGCCTACCGACAGGGGAAGACTATGGCTACACCTTC. As protein: CASLPTGEDYGYTF.

This clonotype has a count of ten or more. This chain links TRBV12-3 or TRBV12-4 with TRBJ1-2, with 7 bases fitting TRBD1. V shed 6 bases and J 8 bases; nucleotides not matched to a gene: 6. The CDR3 has 12 residues. The CDR3 reads CASSKGGLGYTF. CDR3 coding DNA: TGTGCCAGCAGCAAAGGGGGCTTGGGCTACACCTTC.

Many counts were recorded for this clonotype. The gene calls are TRBV5-6 and TRBJ1-2; perhaps TRBD1 as D (6 bases). Germline V gene data show CDR1 as SGHDT and CDR2 as YYEEEE. V lost 4 bases and J lost 5, with 18 bases in between. The CDR3 has 15 amino acids. The CDR3 bases are TGTGCCAGCAGCGAACCGGGACAAGGGGATTATGGCTACACCTTC. Its protein product is CASSEPGQGDYGYTF.

This clonotype showed up many times. The V gene is TRBV29-1, the J gene TRBJ1-2, with unresolved D. Deletions cut 6 bases from V and 1 base from J, with 6 bases between. The CDR3 consists of 11 residues. Germline assignment: CDR1 SQVTM and CDR2 ANQGSEA. CDR3 nucleotide sequence: TGCAGCGTAGCCGTTAACTATGGCTACACCTTC. Protein product: CSVAVNYGYTF. Full variable domain (outside the CDR3, taken from reference TRBV29-1 and TRBJ1-2): SAVISQKPSRDICQRGTSLTIQCQVDSQVTMMFWYRQQPGQSLTLIATANQGSEATYESGFVIDKFPISRPNLTFSTLTVSNMSPEDSSIYLCSVAVNYGYTFGSGTRLTVV.

The V and J genes are TRBV9 and TRBJ2-3, with 11 bases fitting TRBD2. CDR1 is SGDLS and CDR2 is YYNGEE in the germline V gene. The V and J ends lost 3 bases and 2 bases, in that order; junction bases with no gene match: 5. CDR3 size: 16 residues. The DNA of the CDR3 is TGTGCCAGCAGCGAAACTAGCGGGGGCTTCACAGATACGCAGTATTTT. Translation gives CASSETSGGFTDTQYF.

This chain connects TRBV6-1 to TRBJ1-2; possibly TRBD1 for D (6 bases). V gave up 4 bases and J gave up 7 bases, with 25 bases separating them. Germline-derived CDR1 and CDR2 are MNHNS and SASEGT. The CDR3 runs to 17 residues. CDR3 sequence reads: CASSGPETGTSISGYTF. CDR3 bases: TGTGCCAGCAGTGGGCCCGAAACAGGGACGTCCATCTCTGGCTACACCTTC.

This clonotype was counted ten times or more. CDR3 DNA sequence: TGTGCCACCAGTGATTCAGGGTACAGCACTGAAGCTTTCTTT. This sequence encodes CATSDSGYSTEAFF. This chain joins TRBV24-1 and TRBJ1-1; D perhaps matches TRBD1 (5 bases). V lost 2 bases to trimming and J lost 4 bases, with 10 bases between them. Germline-derived CDR1 and CDR2 are KGHDR and SFDVKD. This CDR3 has 14 residues.

This clonotype was seen at least ten times. The genes are TRBV3-1 and TRBJ2-3, with 8 bases matching TRBD2. From germline, CDR1 is LGHDT and CDR2 YNNKEL (reference sequence). V was pared by 1 base and J by 5 bases, with 8 bases of the junction left unmatched. The CDR3 sequence is 16 residues long. This CDR3 reads CASSQVKAGAGDTQYF. DNA for the CDR3: TGTGCCAGCAGCCAAGTGAAAGCGGGGGCGGGAGATACGCAGTATTTT.